The 5 T cell receptor beta chains below come from one sample, sequenced in a study of blood T cell repertoires in COVID-19. The protocol was immunoSEQ multiplex PCR, while the TCRdb copy is restricted to in-frame clones and leaves out a portion. The sample comprises roughly 180,000 clones, more than 65% of which are singletons, and 15% to 20% rests with the top ten. Material: PBMCs or T cells enriched from blood (not recorded which). These receptors were taken from a man aged 60 to 75 who had recovered from COVID-19.

The chain recombines TRBV19 with TRBJ2-7, with 10 bases matching TRBD1. The ends lost 7 bases at V and 6 bases at J; junction bases unmatched: 6. The V gene's germline CDR1 is LNHDA and CDR2 SQIVND (reference sequence). CDR3 size: 13 residues. The chain's CDR3 is CASKGDRGREQYF. The CDR3 DNA reads as TGTGCCAGTAAGGGGGACAGGGGTCGCGAGCAGTACTTC.

This chain connects TRBV5-5 to TRBJ1-5; TRBD1 aligns across 7 bases. Germline lookup yields CDR1 SGHKS and CDR2 YYEKEE (reference sequence). V shed 1 base, J shed 3 bases, and the junction held 4 bases outside the gene matches. This CDR3 spans 15 amino acids. CDR3: CASSLTGVVNQPQHF. As DNA, the CDR3 is TGTGCCAGCAGCTTGACAGGGGTAGTCAATCAGCCCCAGCATTTT.

The chain uses TRBV9 and TRBJ1-3; D call uncertain. The ends were cut back, 4 bases at V and 0 bases at J, with 8 bases in the middle. This CDR3 spans 14 amino acids. CDR1 is SGDLS and CDR2 is YYNGEE in the germline V gene. The CDR3 loop is CASSPTTSGNTIYF. Written as DNA, the CDR3 is TGTGCCAGCAGCCCAACAACCTCTGGAAACACCATATATTTT.

This chain joins TRBV5-1 and TRBJ2-4; 10 bases are a match to TRBD2. Losses at the gene ends were 4 bases for V and 4 bases for J; bases not matched to a gene: 11. The CDR3 length is 17 residues. The germline CDR1 and CDR2 sequences are SGHRS and YFSETQ. The CDR3 reads CASSAGLAASSKNIQYF. The CDR3 coding sequence is TGCGCCAGCAGCGCAGGACTAGCGGCATCCTCAAAAAACATTCAGTACTTC. The complete variable domain, with remaining parts taken from reference TRBV5-1 and TRBJ2-4, reads KAGVTQTPRYLIKTRGQQVTLSCSPISGHRSVSWYQQTPGQGLQFLFEYFSETQRNKGNFPGRFSGRQFSNSRSEMNVSTLELGDSALYLCASSAGLAASSKNIQYFGAGTRLSVL.

The genes are TRBV7-3 and TRBJ2-3, with D perhaps TRBD2 (5 bases). The CDR3 is 17 residues long. Trimming removed 2 bases from V and 1 base from J, with 16 bases in between. CDR1 and CDR2 (germline): SGHTA, FQGTGA. The CDR3 loop is CASSLSLVEEGTDTQYF. CDR3 coding DNA: TGTGCCAGCAGCTTATCCTTAGTGGAGGAGGGCACAGATACGCAGTATTTT.